This record covers a single T cell receptor beta chain. Antigen: not known. The length of the CDR3 is 12 residues. CDR1 MNHNY and CDR2 SVGAGI come from the germline V gene (reference sequence). Between the trimmed V and J ends, which lost 5 bases and 2 bases, there was a span of 6 bases. The data stem from a study of OX40 agonist ivuxolimab in advanced cancers. Study details: The patients received agonistic anti-OX40 (CD134) antibody ivuxolimab. Patients were treated with intravenous ivuxolimab, dosed at 0.01 to 10 mg/kg and infused every 2 weeks. Study conclusions and caveats: Some of the lowest clonal expansion was seen in partial responders at 0.1-3.0 mg/kg. What antigens the expanded peripheral T cells recognized was never established.

This table comes from immunoSEQ multiplex PCR, and its TCRdb copy is limited to in-frame clones, with some not included. The sample has fewer than 90,000 clones, about 85% seen once. This TCR was sampled from an adult with an advanced solid tumor such as melanoma, head and neck, liver or kidney cancer. This sample comprised CD4+ or CD8+ T cells sorted from blood, obtained in a trial of the OX40 agonist ivuxolimab. The V gene is TRBV6-6, the J gene TRBJ1-1, with a tentative D call TRBD1 (5 bases). This CDR3 is CASSQGNTEAFF. As DNA, the CDR3 is TGTGCCAGCAGTCAGGGAAACACTGAAGCTTTCTTT.